The 22 T cell receptor beta chains reported below all come from one sample, sequenced in a study of OX40 agonist ivuxolimab in advanced cancers. Repertoires were generated with immunoSEQ multiplex PCR, while TCRdb's copy carries only in-frame clones and drops some. The table records approximately 59,000 clones, more than 85% of them present only once. The material was CD4+ or CD8+ T cells sorted from blood, obtained in a trial of the OX40 agonist ivuxolimab. Receptors originate from an adult with an advanced solid tumor such as melanoma, head and neck, liver or kidney cancer.

V usage is TRBV29-1 and J usage is TRBJ1-2; D call uncertain. This CDR3 is 11 amino acids long. Trimming shortened V by 4 bases and J by 8 bases, and 11 bases separated the two germline ends. Per germline, CDR1 SQVTM and CDR2 ANQGSEA. CDR3 nucleotides: TGCAGCGTTGTGGTAATTGCCGGCTACACCTTC. Translation gives CSVVVIAGYTF.

This clone was recorded only once. This rearrangement joins TRBV29-1 to TRBJ2-3; no firm D call. Trimming stripped 7 bases from V and 4 bases from J, with 12 bases between. CDR1 and CDR2 from the germline V gene are SQVTM and ANQGSEA. The CDR3 extends over 12 amino acids. The CDR3 DNA reads TGCAGCGCCACCGACCCACCAGATACGCAGTATTTT. It translates to CSATDPPDTQYF.

The chain employs TRBV5-1 and TRBJ2-3; D possibly uses TRBD1 or TRBD2 (5 bases each). Germline-derived CDR1 and CDR2 are SGHRS and YFSETQ. V was trimmed by 4 bases and J by 4 bases, leaving 10 bases between them. The CDR3 is made up of 13 amino acids. The chain's CDR3 is CASSPGTADTQYF. The CDR3 DNA reads as TGCGCCAGCAGCCCAGGGACGGCAGATACGCAGTATTTT.

This rearrangement joins TRBV27 to TRBJ2-2; 14 bases fit TRBD2. Germline-derived CDR1 and CDR2 are MNHEY and SMNVEV (reference sequence). CDR3 length: 18 residues. The junction had 4 bases not matched to a gene; V was cut back by 3 bases and J by 1 base. Here the CDR3 reads CASSLWGLAGENTGELFF. The CDR3 DNA reads TGTGCCAGCAGTTTGTGGGGACTAGCGGGAGAGAACACCGGGGAGCTGTTTTTT.

This chain connects TRBV5-4 to TRBJ1-1; D gene uncertain. Looked up from germline, CDR1 is SGHNT and CDR2 is YYREEE (reference sequence). The V gene lost 0 bases and the J gene lost 8 bases, with 14 bases spanning the gap. This CDR3 contains 14 residues. CDR3 nucleotides: TGTGCCAGCAGCTTGGCCACGATAGCTGAAGAAGCTTTCTTT. As protein: CASSLATIAEEAFF.

The chain employs TRBV4-2 and TRBJ1-3; the match to TRBD1 covers 9 bases. CDR1 is LGHNA, CDR2 YNFKEQ, per germline. The CDR3 is 18 residues long. Unmatched junction bases numbered 7, after V lost 0 bases and J lost 1 base. The CDR3 spells CASSQETPGQGSGNTIYF. The CDR3 nucleotides read TGTGCCAGCAGCCAAGAAACCCCGGGACAGGGTTCTGGAAACACCATATATTTT.

This clone came up once. This chain connects TRBV7-2 to TRBJ2-7; maybe TRBD1 (6 bases). V dropped 5 bases and J dropped 5 bases, with 16 bases sitting between them. Germline values: CDR1 SGHTA, CDR2 FQGNSA. The CDR3 sequence is 14 residues long. This CDR3 reads CASSVDGQIHEQYF. CDR3 DNA: TGTGCCAGCAGCGTAGATGGACAGATCCACGAGCAGTACTTC.

This chain joins TRBV14 and TRBJ1-2, with TRBD1 as a possible D gene (5 bases). Trimming removed 4 bases from V and 5 bases from J, with 11 bases in between. The length of the CDR3 is 13 residues. The germline V gene has CDR1 SGHDN and CDR2 FVKESK. CDR3 in amino acids: CASSPGRLYGYTF. CDR3 coding DNA: TGTGCCAGCAGCCCGGGACGGCTGTATGGCTACACCTTC.

This chain connects TRBV2 to TRBJ2-3, with no clear D. V was pared by 10 bases and J by 0 bases, with 11 bases between. The CDR3 runs to 13 residues. Germline V lookup: CDR1 SNHLY, CDR2 FYNNEI. The CDR3 DNA follows: TGTGCCACCTACCTAACTAGCACAGATACGCAGTATTTT. As protein: CATYLTSTDTQYF.

The V gene is TRBV29-1, the J gene TRBJ1-1; D gene uncertain. Germline CDR1 is SQVTM and CDR2 is ANQGSEA. V dropped 3 bases and J dropped 0 bases, with 5 bases sitting between them. The CDR3 runs to 12 residues. Here the CDR3 reads CSVDRLNTEAFF. DNA for the CDR3: TGCAGCGTTGACAGGCTGAACACTGAAGCTTTCTTT.

A word on this clone: The CDR3 end shows no conserved phenylalanine or tryptophan, and so a read error is likely. The DNA is omitted, as the CDR3 cannot be located on it reliably, and the CDR3 follows TCRdb's listing. The V call is TRBV28, the J call TRBJ2-4. Germline V gene sequence: CDR1 MDHEN, CDR2 SYDVKM. The CDR3 adds up to 12 amino acids, both ends counted. This CDR3 is CASRASLGGNCV.

The chain has TRBV29-1 and TRBJ2-3; 7 positions agree with TRBD2. With V trimmed by 4 bases and J by 3 bases, 7 bases remained unmatched. Germline CDR1 reads SQVTM; CDR2 reads ANQGSEA. The CDR3 extends over 14 amino acids. In DNA, the CDR3 is TGCAGCGTTGCACGACTAGCCCTTACAGATACGCAGTATTTT. Translating it yields CSVARLALTDTQYF.

This chain connects TRBV5-1 to TRBJ2-7; weak D call: TRBD1 (5 bases). Germline V gene sequence: CDR1 SGHRS, CDR2 YFSETQ. V lost 0 bases, J lost 2 bases, and 9 bases lay in between. This CDR3 is built from 14 residues. The CDR3 spells CASSLVSGTYEQYF. CDR3 DNA: TGCGCCAGCAGCTTGGTATCAGGGACCTACGAGCAGTACTTC.

The chain has TRBV11-1 and TRBJ2-3; 8 bases are shared with TRBD2. V lost 5 bases to trimming and J lost 2 bases; unmatched junction nucleotides: 6. CDR3 length: 15 residues. Germline assignment: CDR1 SGHAT and CDR2 FQDESV (reference sequence). CDR3 bases: TGTGCCAGCAGCCCACTAGCGGAACACACAGATACGCAGTATTTT. This translates into CASSPLAEHTDTQYF.

The J gene is TRBJ2-5, the V gene TRBV7-9; 7 bases align to TRBD2. Germline V gene lookup returns CDR1 SEHNR and CDR2 FQNEAQ (reference sequence). This CDR3 has 14 amino acids. V was pared by 6 bases and J by 5 bases, with 9 bases of the junction left unmatched. The CDR3 region is CASRPQTSLETQYF. The CDR3 DNA reads TGTGCCAGCAGACCCCAGACTAGCTTGGAGACCCAGTACTTC. Filled out from reference TRBV7-9 and TRBJ2-5, the complete variable domain reads DTGVSQNPRHKITKRGQNVTFRCDPISEHNRLYWYRQTLGQGPEFLTYFQNEAQLEKSRLLSDRFSAERPKGSFSTLEIQRTEQGDSAMYLCASRPQTSLETQYFGPGTRLLVL.

This chain links TRBV28 with TRBJ2-7; D ambiguous. Deletions cut 5 bases from V and 1 base from J, with 9 bases between. CDR3 length equals 13 residues. Germline assignment: CDR1 MDHEN and CDR2 SYDVKM. This chain's CDR3 is CASSPGVSYEQYF. The CDR3 nucleotides read TGTGCCAGCAGTCCCGGTGTATCCTACGAGCAGTACTTC.

The gene calls are TRBV7-2 and TRBJ1-1; no reliable D call. Germline V lookup: CDR1 SGHTA, CDR2 FQGNSA. The germline V and J ends were trimmed by 1 base and 3 bases, with 6 bases remaining between them. The CDR3 loop spans 13 amino acids. The CDR3 coding sequence is TGTGCCAGCAGCTTAGAATCAGACACTGAAGCTTTCTTT. It is translated as CASSLESDTEAFF.

The chain links TRBV9 to TRBJ2-3, with 11 nucleotides matching TRBD2. The germline V gene has CDR1 SGDLS and CDR2 YYNGEE. The J segment lost 2 bases and the V segment lost 6 bases, leaving 8 bases of the junction unmatched. The CDR3 sequence is 16 residues long. CDR3 loop: CASNSGRAFSTDTQYF. As DNA, the CDR3 is TGTGCCAGCAATAGCGGGAGGGCCTTTTCCACAGATACGCAGTATTTT.

The chain has TRBV27 and TRBJ1-5; D perhaps matches TRBD1 (6 bases). V was clipped by 6 bases and J by 5 bases, with 23 bases between them. Germline V lookup: CDR1 MNHEY, CDR2 SMNVEV (reference sequence). CDR3 size: 17 residues. The CDR3 nucleotides are TGTGCCAGCAGCCGACAATCCGGACGGACAGCATATCAGCCCCAGCATTTT. It translates to CASSRQSGRTAYQPQHF.

This clone is medium-sized. The rearrangement joins TRBV28 to TRBJ1-5; weak D call: TRBD1 (6 bases). This CDR3 contains 12 residues. CDR1 MDHEN and CDR2 SYDVKM come from the germline V gene. Between the trimmed V and J ends, which lost 10 bases and 7 bases, there was a span of 14 bases. DNA of the CDR3: TGTGCCACCGACAGGTATCCGCAGCCCCAGCATTTT. Amino acid sequence: CATDRYPQPQHF.

The rearrangement uses TRBV5-1 and TRBJ2-2; D call uncertain. Germline CDR1 and CDR2: SGHRS and YFSETQ. This CDR3 comprises 13 residues. The V end was cut by 9 bases, the J end by 0 bases, with 9 bases between. CDR3 loop: CATAAANTGELFF. The CDR3 bases are TGCGCCACCGCAGCCGCGAACACCGGGGAGCTGTTTTTT.

The sample holds a few counts of this clone. The chain employs TRBV19 and TRBJ2-1; D gene uncertain. Per the germline V gene, CDR1 is LNHDA and CDR2 is SQIVND (reference sequence). The CDR3 is 15 amino acids. V was pared by 1 base and J by 4 bases, with 11 bases between. This chain's CDR3 is CASSIGLGTYNEQFF. The DNA for the CDR3 is TGTGCCAGTAGTATAGGCCTAGGAACGTACAATGAGCAGTTCTTC.